Following are 5 T cell receptor beta chains from one sample sequenced in a study of T cell responses to AZD1222 COVID-19 vaccine. The assay was immunoSEQ multiplex PCR, and TCRdb's table has in-frame clones only and misses some. The data contain roughly 170,000 clones, around 92% of them singletons. This sample comprised peripheral blood, obtained on day 0 of AZD1222 vaccination. These receptors all come from an adult in good health.

This chain's CDR3 is CASSLGQGEQEQYF. CDR3 DNA: TGCGCCAGCAGCTTGGGACAGGGGGAGCAAGAGCAGTACTTC. V is TRBV5-1 and J is TRBJ2-7; 9 bases match TRBD1. V lost 0 bases and J lost 7; bases outside the gene matches: 5. This CDR3 contains 14 residues. The germline gives CDR1 SGHRS, CDR2 YFSETQ. Together with reference TRBV5-1 and TRBJ2-7, the CDR3 gives the full variable domain: KAGVTQTPRYLIKTRGQQVTLSCSPISGHRSVSWYQQTPGQGLQFLFEYFSETQRNKGNFPGRFSGRQFSNSRSEMNVSTLELGDSALYLCASSLGQGEQEQYFGPGTRLTVT.

The V gene is TRBV4-2, the J gene TRBJ2-1, with 7 bases that match TRBD1. Germline CDR1 and CDR2: LGHNA and YNFKEQ. V lost 3 bases, J lost 4 bases, and 6 bases stayed unmatched. The CDR3 runs to 15 residues. This CDR3 is CASSQDRITYNEQFF. CDR3 bases: TGTGCCAGCAGCCAGGACAGGATTACATACAATGAGCAGTTCTTC.

The gene calls are TRBV6-1 and TRBJ1-5; D ambiguous. The V end lost 2 bases, the J end lost 9 bases, and 11 bases lay between the germline ends. The CDR3 length is 13 residues. Germline values: CDR1 MNHNS, CDR2 SASEGT. CDR3 sequence reads: CASSEISFGPQHF. CDR3 nucleotides: TGTGCCAGCAGTGAAATCAGTTTTGGGCCCCAGCATTTT.

The chain combines TRBV6-5 with TRBJ2-1; weak D call: TRBD2 (6 bases). Germline V gene sequence: CDR1 MNHEY, CDR2 SVGAGI. The germline V and J ends were trimmed by 1 base and 10 bases, with 11 bases remaining between them. There are 13 residues in the CDR3. Here the CDR3 reads CASSYFRREEQFF. As DNA, the CDR3 is TGTGCCAGCAGTTACTTCCGGAGGGAAGAGCAGTTCTTC.

The genes are TRBV30 and TRBJ1-2; 7 positions agree with TRBD1. The length of the CDR3 is 15 residues. The V and J ends lost 2 bases and 1 base, in that order; junction bases with no gene match: 7. Germline V gene data show CDR1 as GTSNPN and CDR2 as SVGIG (reference sequence). The CDR3 region has the DNA TGTGCCTGGAGTTCCCCCGGGACAGATAACTATGGCTACACCTTC. Translating gives CAWSSPGTDNYGYTF.